Listed here are 14 T cell receptor beta chains from one sample, sequenced in a study of blood T cell repertoires in COVID-19. Data came from immunoSEQ multiplex PCR; TCRdb stores just in-frame clones and leaves some out. The sample lists roughly 200,000 clones, 76% occurring once. The sample consisted of peripheral blood. These receptors all stem from a woman in her forties or fifties with active or convalescent COVID-19.

This chain links TRBV13 with TRBJ2-7; 12 nucleotides align to TRBD1. V was pared by 5 bases and J by 4 bases, with 15 bases of the junction left unmatched. CDR3 length equals 18 residues. Germline V lookup: CDR1 PRHDT, CDR2 FYEKMQ (reference sequence). CDR3 protein: CASSPVLPGTGGRYEQYF. In nucleotides, the CDR3 is TGTGCCAGCAGCCCTGTACTTCCTGGGACAGGGGGCAGGTACGAGCAGTACTTC.

The J gene is TRBJ1-3, the V gene TRBV15, with a weak D call TRBD1 (6 bases). Per germline, CDR1 LNHNV and CDR2 YYDKDF (reference sequence). The CDR3 is made up of 15 amino acids. V lost 0 bases to trimming and J lost 0 bases, with 6 bases between them. CDR3 region: CATSREGHSGNTIYF. DNA for the CDR3: TGTGCCACCAGCAGAGAGGGACACTCTGGAAACACCATATATTTT.

The V gene is TRBV28, the J gene TRBJ1-2; 9 positions match TRBD1. CDR1 MDHEN and CDR2 SYDVKM come from the germline V gene. Trimming at V came to 8 bases and at J to 8 bases, leaving 9 bases not matched to a gene. The CDR3 totals 13 residues. In DNA, the CDR3 is TGTGCCAGCGCCACCGGGACAGGGAACGGCTACACCTTC. This translates into CASATGTGNGYTF.

The chain uses TRBV6-5 and TRBJ2-1; tentatively, D is TRBD2 (7 bases). The V end was cut by 6 bases, the J end by 0 bases, with 12 bases between. The CDR3 sequence is 15 residues long. Germline CDR1 MNHEY, CDR2 SVGAGI. In DNA form, the CDR3 reads TGTGCCAGCAGCGGGGGCGGGGGCTCCTACAATGAGCAGTTCTTC. It translates to CASSGGGGSYNEQFF.

The chain carries TRBV28 and TRBJ1-2; 7 nucleotides line up with TRBD1. The CDR3 is made up of 14 amino acids. J was trimmed by 5 bases and V by 5 bases; bases with no gene match: 8. Germline-derived CDR1 and CDR2 are MDHEN and SYDVKM. DNA of the CDR3: TGTGCCAGCAGTCCGCCGGGACAGATATATGGCTACACCTTC. This codes for CASSPPGQIYGYTF.

This clone came up once. The chain is built from TRBV29-1 and TRBJ2-5; D remains ambiguous. Germline CDR1 is SQVTM and CDR2 is ANQGSEA. V was clipped by 3 bases and J by 0 bases, with 5 bases between them. This CDR3 region has 12 residues. CDR3 nucleotides: TGCAGCGTTGAGTTTAACCAAGAGACCCAGTACTTC. Translation gives CSVEFNQETQYF.

The chain combines TRBV29-1 with TRBJ2-7; TRBD1 might be the D (6 bases). The germline V gene encodes CDR1 SQVTM and CDR2 ANQGSEA. CDR3 length: 12 residues. V was cut by 3 bases and J by 6 bases, with 12 bases left in between. Here the CDR3 reads CSVDNREVEQYF. Written as DNA, the CDR3 is TGCAGCGTTGATAACAGGGAAGTCGAGCAGTACTTC.

This clone was seen a few times. The rearrangement links TRBV29-1 to TRBJ2-2; possible D gene TRBD2, 6 bases. Trimming stripped 7 bases from V and 1 base from J, with 13 bases between. Germline CDR1 reads SQVTM; CDR2 reads ANQGSEA. This CDR3 comprises 14 residues. In DNA form, the CDR3 reads TGCAGCGGAACTAGCAGACAGAACACCGGGGAGCTGTTTTTT. Protein product: CSGTSRQNTGELFF.

The chain uses TRBV19 and TRBJ1-5; D is possibly TRBD1 (6 bases). The CDR3 has 15 amino acids. The V end lost 5 bases, the J end lost 3 bases, and 14 bases lay between the germline ends. Germline assignment: CDR1 LNHDA and CDR2 SQIVND (reference sequence). CDR3 sequence reads: CASSSDRKINQPQHF. The CDR3 DNA follows: TGTGCCAGTAGTTCAGACAGGAAGATCAATCAGCCCCAGCATTTT.

The chain uses TRBV2 and TRBJ2-7; 12 positions match TRBD2. Germline CDR1 is SNHLY and CDR2 is FYNNEI. V was clipped by 6 bases and J by 0 bases; unmatched bases: 12. CDR3 length equals 18 residues. The chain's CDR3 is CASSPGLAGRFFSYEQYF. In nucleotides, the CDR3 is TGTGCCAGCAGCCCGGGACTAGCGGGTCGATTTTTCTCCTACGAGCAGTACTTC.

The genes are TRBV12-3 or TRBV12-4 and TRBJ1-4; the D is unclear. The CDR3 is made up of 13 amino acids. Trimming left V 10 bases short and J 3 bases short, with 12 bases between. The CDR3 protein is CATQKDSNEKLFF. Written as DNA, the CDR3 is TGTGCCACCCAGAAAGATTCTAATGAAAAACTGTTTTTT.

The V gene is TRBV10-3, the J gene TRBJ1-1; 8 bases are shared with TRBD1. The CDR3 covers 15 residues. Germline-derived CDR1 and CDR2 are ENHRY and SYGVKD. With V trimmed by 0 bases and J by 2 bases, 2 bases remained unmatched. This CDR3 reads CAISESGTGNTEAFF. CDR3 DNA sequence: TGTGCCATCAGTGAGTCCGGGACAGGCAACACTGAAGCTTTCTTT.

CDR3 loop: CASRRDRGNSPLHF. In DNA, the CDR3 is TGTGCCAGCAGAAGGGACAGGGGTAATTCACCCCTCCACTTT. The chain links TRBV6-5 to TRBJ1-6; TRBD1 matches 10 bases. The CDR3 runs to 14 residues. The junction had 2 bases not matched to a gene; V was cut back by 6 bases and J by 6 bases. From germline, CDR1 is MNHEY and CDR2 SVGAGI.

V usage is TRBV7-2 and J usage is TRBJ1-2, with TRBD1 identical over 8 bases. Germline V gene data show CDR1 as SGHTA and CDR2 as FQGNSA. J lost 4 bases, V lost 5 bases, and 9 bases had no gene match. The CDR3 covers 15 residues. This CDR3 reads CASSPGTGYGYGYTF. The CDR3 nucleotides read TGTGCCAGCAGCCCCGGGACAGGTTACGGCTATGGCTACACCTTC.